A single sample gave rise to the 15 T cell receptor beta chains below, sequenced in a study of T cell responses to AZD1222 COVID-19 vaccine. Profiling relied on immunoSEQ multiplex PCR, and the TCRdb table lists in-frame clones only, not all of them. Of fewer than 90,000 clones in the sample, 85% to 90% were seen once. The source was peripheral blood, collected 28 days after the second AZD1222 dose. The receptors were gathered from an adult who received the AZD1222 COVID-19 vaccine.

CDR3 bases: TGTGCCAGCAGCCGTTATGGCTACACCTTC. It is translated as CASSRYGYTF. The chain is built from TRBV28 and TRBJ1-2, with D unresolved. The CDR3 runs to 10 residues. CDR1 and CDR2 (germline): MDHEN, SYDVKM. V gave up 6 bases and J gave up 5 bases, with 4 bases separating them.

A single count supports this clone. The chain uses TRBV28 and TRBJ2-5; possibly TRBD1 for D (6 bases). This CDR3 spans 18 amino acids. Trimming took off 4 bases at V and 2 bases at J, with 23 bases between the two ends. CDR1 is MDHEN, CDR2 SYDVKM, per germline. The CDR3 sequence is CASSYHLDPRQEQETQYF. The CDR3 DNA reads as TGTGCCAGCAGTTATCACCTAGACCCGAGACAGGAGCAAGAGACCCAGTACTTC. Together with reference TRBV28 and TRBJ2-5, the CDR3 gives the full variable domain: DVKVTQSSRYLVKRTGEKVFLECVQDMDHENMFWYRQDPGLGLRLIYFSYDVKMKEKGDIPEGYSVSREKKERFSLILESASTNQTSMYLCASSYHLDPRQEQETQYFGPGTRLLVL.

Only a few counts were recorded for this clone. The chain is built from TRBV28 and TRBJ2-1; D is unresolved. The V gene's germline CDR1 is MDHEN and CDR2 SYDVKM. V lost 7 bases and J 7 bases, leaving 14 bases between the germline ends. This CDR3 has 13 residues. The CDR3 DNA reads TGTGCCAGCACCGTGGATGGTCTGAATGAGCAGTTCTTC. It translates to CASTVDGLNEQFF.

The chain links TRBV7-8 to TRBJ2-2; D is undetermined. Germline CDR1 reads SGHVS; CDR2 reads FQNEAQ. V was trimmed by 0 bases and J by 1 base, leaving 6 bases between them. The CDR3 loop spans 15 amino acids. In DNA, the CDR3 is TGTGCCAGCAGCTTAGCCGTTCAGAACACCGGGGAGCTGTTTTTT. This translates into CASSLAVQNTGELFF.

The rearrangement joins TRBV19 to TRBJ1-4; TRBD1 agrees at 8 bases. Trimming at V came to 9 bases and at J to 10 bases, leaving 7 bases not matched to a gene. Germline CDR1 reads LNHDA; CDR2 reads SQIVND (reference sequence). This CDR3 is 12 amino acids long. The CDR3 nucleotides are TGTGCCAGCGGACAGGGACGGGGAAAACTGTTTTTT. Its protein is CASGQGRGKLFF.

As for this clone: This same CDR3 is encoded by further DNA sequences in the sample. The chain has TRBV7-8 and TRBJ2-1; D is undetermined. The V and J ends lost 5 bases and 7 bases respectively, with 6 bases between them. Germline V gene data show CDR1 as SGHVS and CDR2 as FQNEAQ. This CDR3 region has 11 residues. The CDR3 loop reads CASSPYNEQFF. CDR3 coding DNA: TGTGCCAGCAGCCCTTATAATGAGCAGTTCTTC.

V and J are TRBV27 and TRBJ2-2; the D gene is possibly TRBD1 (6 bases). This CDR3 is 13 amino acids long. Germline assignment: CDR1 MNHEY and CDR2 SMNVEV (reference sequence). Trimming removed 5 bases at V and 6 bases at J, with 10 bases between. CDR3 in amino acids: CASSTTGPGELFF. DNA of the CDR3: TGTGCCAGCAGTACGACAGGACCCGGGGAGCTGTTTTTT.

The chain links TRBV28 to TRBJ2-5; weak D call: TRBD2 (7 bases). This CDR3 spans 14 amino acids. Germline V gene sequence: CDR1 MDHEN, CDR2 SYDVKM. The V and J ends lost 5 bases and 5 bases respectively, with 15 bases between them. This chain's CDR3 is CASSPPGGVETQYF. CDR3 bases: TGTGCCAGCAGTCCTCCGGGGGGCGTGGAGACCCAGTACTTC.

The rearrangement joins TRBV24-1 to TRBJ1-2, with a possible D match to TRBD1 (6 bases). The CDR3 runs to 13 residues. V shed 2 bases and J shed 8 bases, with 11 bases lying between them. CDR1 and CDR2 from the germline V gene are KGHDR and SFDVKD. The CDR3 region is CATSDWGPEGYTF. The CDR3 DNA reads TGTGCCACCAGTGATTGGGGGCCCGAGGGCTACACCTTC.

This chain joins TRBV30 and TRBJ2-7; D call uncertain. V dropped 0 bases and J dropped 1 base, with 4 bases sitting between them. The CDR3 extends over 12 amino acids. In germline, CDR1 is GTSNPN, CDR2 SVGIG (reference sequence). CDR3 in amino acids: CAWSVRSYEQYF. The CDR3 coding sequence is TGTGCCTGGAGTGTACGGTCCTACGAGCAGTACTTC. The complete variable domain, with remaining parts taken from reference TRBV30 and TRBJ2-7, reads SQTIHQWPATLVQPVGSPLSLECTVEGTSNPNLYWYRQAAGRGLQLLFYSVGIGQISSEVPQNLSASRPQDRQFILSSKKLLLSDSGFYLCAWSVRSYEQYFGPGTRLTVT.

The chain joins TRBV5-6 to TRBJ2-7; 11 bases agree with TRBD2. The CDR3 runs 16 residues. Germline CDR1 and CDR2: SGHDT and YYEEEE. The V and J ends lost 1 base and 2 bases, in that order; junction bases with no gene match: 5. The CDR3 loop reads CASSLLGTSGTYEQYF. The CDR3 DNA sequence: TGTGCCAGCAGCTTGCTTGGGACTAGCGGAACCTACGAGCAGTACTTC.

The chain is built from TRBV5-4 and TRBJ2-7; 7 nucleotides line up with TRBD2. Germline CDR1 and CDR2: SGHNT and YYREEE (reference sequence). This CDR3 region has 17 residues. Trimming at V came to 3 bases and at J to 3 bases, leaving 15 bases not matched to a gene. The CDR3 reads CASSSGGLNGRFYEQYF. For the CDR3, the DNA is TGTGCCAGCAGCTCGGGGGGACTAAACGGGCGTTTCTACGAGCAGTACTTC.

V gene TRBV6-5 combines with J gene TRBJ2-1; TRBD2 agrees at 8 bases. Germline trimming cut 7 bases from V and 8 bases from J; bases unmatched to any gene: 10. This CDR3 spans 14 amino acids. Germline assignment: CDR1 MNHEY and CDR2 SVGAGI. CDR3 DNA sequence: TGTGCCAGCATCCCCTCGGGGGGGCGGTATGAGCAGTTCTTC. Residues: CASIPSGGRYEQFF.

This clone came up once. The V gene is TRBV10-3, the J gene TRBJ1-2, with D unclear. The CDR3 sequence is 11 residues long. Germline V gene lookup returns CDR1 ENHRY and CDR2 SYGVKD. V lost 2 bases to trimming and J lost 9 bases, with 7 bases between them. In DNA form, the CDR3 reads TGTGCCATCAGTGAGGGACGTAGCTACACCTTC. It specifies CAISEGRSYTF.

This clone has only a few counts. CDR3 sequence (DNA): TGTGCCACCAGTGATTGGGGGGCGGTCGGGGAGCTGTTTTTT. Protein: CATSDWGAVGELFF. The chain is built from TRBV24-1 and TRBJ2-2; D tentatively fits TRBD1 or TRBD2 (6 bases each). V was clipped by 2 bases and J by 7 bases, with 10 bases between them. Looked up from germline, CDR1 is KGHDR and CDR2 is SFDVKD. The CDR3 loop spans 14 amino acids.